The clone carrying this T cell receptor beta chain was counted a few times. Its specificity is unknown. A single record per CDR3 protein comes from TCRdb applying MiXCR to the RT-PCR reads. The sample lists hundreds of thousands of distinct CDR3 sequences, approximately 17% occurring once. The data derive from a study of response to subunit inactivated influenza vaccine. Study-level points and caveats: The authors proposed limited new T cell recruitment per seasonal influenza vaccination.

This CDR3 has 14 amino acids. V was clipped by 5 bases and J by 6 bases, with 15 bases between them. From germline, CDR1 is SGHAT and CDR2 FQNNGV. V and J are TRBV11-2 and TRBJ2-3, with a tentative D call TRBD1 (6 bases). The source material was PBMCs from blood, sampled 4 to 6 days after vaccination. This TCR came from a middle-aged man who received an inactivated influenza vaccine. The CDR3 sequence: CASSLLGGSDTQYF. The CDR3 nucleotides are TGTGCCAGCAGCCTCCTAGGGGGATCCGATACGCAGTATTTT.